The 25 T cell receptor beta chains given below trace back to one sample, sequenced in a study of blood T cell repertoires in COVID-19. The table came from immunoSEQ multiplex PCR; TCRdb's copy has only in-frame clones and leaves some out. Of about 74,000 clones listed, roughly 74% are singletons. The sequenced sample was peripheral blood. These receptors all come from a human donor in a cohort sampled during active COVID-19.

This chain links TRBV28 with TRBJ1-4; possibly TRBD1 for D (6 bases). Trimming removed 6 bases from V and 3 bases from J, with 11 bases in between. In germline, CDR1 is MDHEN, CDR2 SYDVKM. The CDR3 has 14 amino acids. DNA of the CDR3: TGTGCCAGCAGGCTGCAGGGGTCTAATGAAAAACTGTTTTTT. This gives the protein CASRLQGSNEKLFF.

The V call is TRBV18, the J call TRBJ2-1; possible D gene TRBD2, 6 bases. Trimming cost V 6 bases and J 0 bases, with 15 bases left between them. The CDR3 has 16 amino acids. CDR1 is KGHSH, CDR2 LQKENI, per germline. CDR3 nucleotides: TGTGCCAGCTCCTCTGGGGGGTTAAGCTCCTACAATGAGCAGTTCTTC. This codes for CASSSGGLSSYNEQFF.

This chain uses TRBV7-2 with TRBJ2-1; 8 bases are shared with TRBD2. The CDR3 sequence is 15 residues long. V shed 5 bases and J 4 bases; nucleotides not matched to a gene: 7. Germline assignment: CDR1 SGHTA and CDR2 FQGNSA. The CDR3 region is CASSLPGLGYNEQFF. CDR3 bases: TGTGCCAGCAGCCTTCCGGGACTAGGGTACAATGAGCAGTTCTTC.

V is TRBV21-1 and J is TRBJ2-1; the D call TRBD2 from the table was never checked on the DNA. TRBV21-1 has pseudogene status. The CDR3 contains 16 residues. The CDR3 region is CASSKESGFSYNEQFF. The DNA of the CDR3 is TGTGCCAGCAGCAAAGAGAGCGGTTTTTCCTACAATGAGCAGTTCTTC.

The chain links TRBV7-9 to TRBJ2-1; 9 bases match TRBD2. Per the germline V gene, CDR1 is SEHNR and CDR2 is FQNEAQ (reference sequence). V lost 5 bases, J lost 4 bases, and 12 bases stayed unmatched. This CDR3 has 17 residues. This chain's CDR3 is CASSLRRASGIYNEQFF. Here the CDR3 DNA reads TGTGCCAGCAGCCTACGGAGGGCTAGCGGGATTTACAATGAGCAGTTCTTC.

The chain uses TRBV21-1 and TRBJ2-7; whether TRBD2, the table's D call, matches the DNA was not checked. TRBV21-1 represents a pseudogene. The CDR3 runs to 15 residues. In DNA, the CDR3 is TGTGCCAGCAGCAAAGGACGGCGGGATGCCTACGAGCAGTACTTC. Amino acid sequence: CASSKGRRDAYEQYF.

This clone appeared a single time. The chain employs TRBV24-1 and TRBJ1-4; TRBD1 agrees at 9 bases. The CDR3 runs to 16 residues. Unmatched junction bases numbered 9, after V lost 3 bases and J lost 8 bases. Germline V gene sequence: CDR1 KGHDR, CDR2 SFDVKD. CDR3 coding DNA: TGTGCCACCAGTGATCCCCGGGACAGGGAGGGGGAAAAACTGTTTTTT. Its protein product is CATSDPRDREGEKLFF.

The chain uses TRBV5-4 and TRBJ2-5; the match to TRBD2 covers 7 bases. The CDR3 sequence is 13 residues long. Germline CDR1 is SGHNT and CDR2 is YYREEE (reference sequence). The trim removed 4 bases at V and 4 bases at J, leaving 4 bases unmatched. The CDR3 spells CASSLLAGETQYF. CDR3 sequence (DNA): TGTGCCAGCAGCCTATTAGCGGGAGAGACCCAGTACTTC.

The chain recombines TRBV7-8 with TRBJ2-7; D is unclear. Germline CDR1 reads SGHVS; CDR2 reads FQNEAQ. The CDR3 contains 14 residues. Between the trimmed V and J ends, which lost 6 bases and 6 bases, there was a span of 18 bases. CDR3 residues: CASSTVGSPSEQYF. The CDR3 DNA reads TGTGCCAGCAGTACTGTAGGCTCCCCTAGCGAGCAGTACTTC.

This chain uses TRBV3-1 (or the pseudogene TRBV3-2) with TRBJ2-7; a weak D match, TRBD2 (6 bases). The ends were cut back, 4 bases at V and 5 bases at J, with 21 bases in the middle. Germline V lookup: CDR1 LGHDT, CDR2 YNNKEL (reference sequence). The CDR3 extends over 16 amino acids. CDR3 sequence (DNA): TGTGCCAGCAGCCCATCTTACGCGGGACCACAGGACGAGCAGTACTTC. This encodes CASSPSYAGPQDEQYF.

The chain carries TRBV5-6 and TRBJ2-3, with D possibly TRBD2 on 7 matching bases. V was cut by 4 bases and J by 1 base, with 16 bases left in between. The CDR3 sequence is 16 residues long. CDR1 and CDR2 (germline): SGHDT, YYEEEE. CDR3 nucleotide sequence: TGTGCCAGCAGCCGTCGGGGGGCGCAGGGCACAGATACGCAGTATTTT. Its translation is CASSRRGAQGTDTQYF.

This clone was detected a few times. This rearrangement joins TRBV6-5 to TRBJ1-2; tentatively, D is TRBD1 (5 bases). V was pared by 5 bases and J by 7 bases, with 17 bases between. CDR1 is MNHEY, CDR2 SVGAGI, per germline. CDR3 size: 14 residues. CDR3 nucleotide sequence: TGTGCCAGCAGTACCGGCCTTGGGGCAGGTGGCTACACCTTC. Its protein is CASSTGLGAGGYTF.

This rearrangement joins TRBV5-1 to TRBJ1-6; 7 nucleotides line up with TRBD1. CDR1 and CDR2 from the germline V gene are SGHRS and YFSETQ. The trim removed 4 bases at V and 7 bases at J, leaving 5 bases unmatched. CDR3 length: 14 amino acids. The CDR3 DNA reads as TGCGCCAGCAGCGGCCGGGACAGCAATTCACCCCTCCACTTT. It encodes CASSGRDSNSPLHF.

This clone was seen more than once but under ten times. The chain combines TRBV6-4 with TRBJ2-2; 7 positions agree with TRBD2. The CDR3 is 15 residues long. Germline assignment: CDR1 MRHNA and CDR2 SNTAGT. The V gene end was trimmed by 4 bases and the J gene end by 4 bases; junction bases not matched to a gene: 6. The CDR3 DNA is TGTGCCAGCAGTGTCGGGACTACTTTCACCGGGGAGCTGTTTTTT. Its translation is CASSVGTTFTGELFF.

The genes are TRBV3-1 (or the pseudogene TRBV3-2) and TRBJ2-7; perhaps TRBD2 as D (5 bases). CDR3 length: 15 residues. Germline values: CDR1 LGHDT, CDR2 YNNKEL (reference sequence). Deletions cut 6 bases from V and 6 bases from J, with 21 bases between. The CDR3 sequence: CASSQKFTLGSEQYF. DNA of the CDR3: TGTGCCAGCAGTCAAAAATTCACTTTGGGGAGCGAGCAGTACTTC.

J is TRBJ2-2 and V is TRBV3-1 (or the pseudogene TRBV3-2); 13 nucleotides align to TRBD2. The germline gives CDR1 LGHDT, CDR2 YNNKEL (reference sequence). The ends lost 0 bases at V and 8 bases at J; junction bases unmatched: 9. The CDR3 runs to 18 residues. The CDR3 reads CASSQDELAGGSRGELFF. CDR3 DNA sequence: TGTGCCAGCAGCCAAGATGAACTAGCGGGAGGGAGTCGAGGGGAGCTGTTTTTT.

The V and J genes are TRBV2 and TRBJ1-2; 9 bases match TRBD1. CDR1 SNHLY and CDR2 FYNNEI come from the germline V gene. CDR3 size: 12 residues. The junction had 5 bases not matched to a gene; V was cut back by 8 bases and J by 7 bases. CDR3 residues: CASLGQGGGYTF. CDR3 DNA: TGTGCCAGCCTGGGACAGGGAGGTGGCTACACCTTC.

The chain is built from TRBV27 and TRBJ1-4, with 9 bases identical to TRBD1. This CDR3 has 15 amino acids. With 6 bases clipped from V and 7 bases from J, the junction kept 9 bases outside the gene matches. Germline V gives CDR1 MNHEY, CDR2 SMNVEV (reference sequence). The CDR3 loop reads CASSTRDRVGEKLFF. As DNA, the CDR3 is TGTGCCAGCAGCACCCGGGACAGGGTGGGTGAAAAACTGTTTTTT. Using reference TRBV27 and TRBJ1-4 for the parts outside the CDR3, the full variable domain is EAQVTQNPRYLITVTGKKLTVTCSQNMNHEYMSWYRQDPGLGLRQIYYSMNVEVTDKGDVPEGYKVSRKEKRNFPLILESPSPNQTSLYFCASSTRDRVGEKLFFGSGTQLSVL.

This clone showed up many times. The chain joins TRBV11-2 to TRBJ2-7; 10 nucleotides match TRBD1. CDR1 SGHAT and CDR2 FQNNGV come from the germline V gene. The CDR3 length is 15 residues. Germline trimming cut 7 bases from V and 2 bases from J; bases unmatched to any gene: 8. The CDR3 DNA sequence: TGTGCCAGCACAAAATCGGGGACAGGGGCCTACGAGCAGTACTTC. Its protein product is CASTKSGTGAYEQYF.

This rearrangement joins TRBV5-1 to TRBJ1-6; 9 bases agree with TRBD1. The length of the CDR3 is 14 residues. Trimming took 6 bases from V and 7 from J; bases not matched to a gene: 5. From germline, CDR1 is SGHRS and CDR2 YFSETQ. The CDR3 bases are TGCGCCAGCAACCCTGGACAGGGGAATTCACCCCTCCACTTT. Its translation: CASNPGQGNSPLHF. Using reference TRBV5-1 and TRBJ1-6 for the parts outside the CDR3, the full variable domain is KAGVTQTPRYLIKTRGQQVTLSCSPISGHRSVSWYQQTPGQGLQFLFEYFSETQRNKGNFPGRFSGRQFSNSRSEMNVSTLELGDSALYLCASNPGQGNSPLHFGNGTRLTVT.

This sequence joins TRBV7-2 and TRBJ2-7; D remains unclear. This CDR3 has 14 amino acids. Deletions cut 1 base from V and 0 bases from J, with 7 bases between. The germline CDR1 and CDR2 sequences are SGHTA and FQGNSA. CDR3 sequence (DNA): TGTGCCAGCAGCTTAGTTGTGAGCTCCTACGAGCAGTACTTC. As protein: CASSLVVSSYEQYF. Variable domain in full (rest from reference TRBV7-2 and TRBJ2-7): GAGVSQSPSNKVTEKGKDVELRCDPISGHTALYWYRQSLGQGLEFLIYFQGNSAPDKSGLPSDRFSAERTGGSVSTLTIQRTQQEDSAVYLCASSLVVSSYEQYFGPGTRLTVT.

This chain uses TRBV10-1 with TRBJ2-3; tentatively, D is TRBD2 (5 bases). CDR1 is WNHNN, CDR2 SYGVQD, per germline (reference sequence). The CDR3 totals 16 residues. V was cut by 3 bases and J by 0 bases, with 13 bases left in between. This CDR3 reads CASSDATTSSTDTQYF. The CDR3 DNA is TGCGCCAGCAGTGATGCGACTACCTCTAGCACAGATACGCAGTATTTT.

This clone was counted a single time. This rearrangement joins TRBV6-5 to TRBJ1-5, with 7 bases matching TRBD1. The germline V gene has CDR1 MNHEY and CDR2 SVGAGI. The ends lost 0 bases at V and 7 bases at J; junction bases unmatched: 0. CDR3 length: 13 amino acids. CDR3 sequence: CASSYSTGQPQHF. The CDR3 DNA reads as TGTGCCAGCAGTTACTCGACAGGGCAGCCCCAGCATTTT.

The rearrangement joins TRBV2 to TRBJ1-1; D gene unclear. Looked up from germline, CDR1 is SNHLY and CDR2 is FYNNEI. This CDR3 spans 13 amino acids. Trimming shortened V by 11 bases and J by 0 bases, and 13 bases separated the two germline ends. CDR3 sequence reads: CAGRKDLNTEAFF. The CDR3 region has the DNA TGTGCCGGCCGAAAAGACTTGAACACTGAAGCTTTCTTT.

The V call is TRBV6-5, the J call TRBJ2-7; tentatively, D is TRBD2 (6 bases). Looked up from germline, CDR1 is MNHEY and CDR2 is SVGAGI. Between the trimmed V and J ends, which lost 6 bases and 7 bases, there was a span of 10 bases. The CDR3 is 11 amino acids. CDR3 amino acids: CASRDRGEQYF. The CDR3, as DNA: TGTGCCAGCAGGGACCGGGGGGAGCAGTACTTC.